The 32 T cell receptor beta chains given below trace back to one sample, sequenced in a study of Graves' ophthalmopathy and Graves' hyperthyroidism. RNA transcripts were the source from which TCR beta CDR3 regions were amplified. Amplification began with first-round RT-PCR using HTBI primers, then second-round multiplex PCR was performed. TCRdb recomputed calls from the multiplex PCR reads with MiXCR, one row per CDR3 protein. There are approximately 700,000 distinct CDR3 sequences in the sample; around 40% occur only once, and roughly 45% lies in the top ten. The sequenced material came from peripheral blood. Every receptor here comes from an adult man with Graves' ophthalmopathy.

As for this clonotype: No conserved phenylalanine or tryptophan ends this CDR3, so it is likely a read error. Because the CDR3's place on the DNA is in doubt, the DNA is left out and the CDR3 is given as listed by TCRdb. This chain links TRBV7-9 with TRBJ2-7. The germline V gene has CDR1 SEHNR and CDR2 FQNEAQ (reference sequence). A total of 12 residues make up the CDR3, ends included. The CDR3 loop is CASSYSVGISDL.

About this clonotype: This may come from a read error, since a much larger clone is one base off. The gene calls are TRBV20-1 and TRBJ1-5, with TRBD1 as a possible D gene (5 bases). The germline gives CDR1 DFQATT, CDR2 SNEGSKA (reference sequence). The CDR3 length is 16 residues. Trimming shortened V by 5 bases and J by 0 bases, and 17 bases separated the two germline ends. The CDR3 protein is CSAGRQSRYSNQPQHF. In DNA form, the CDR3 reads TGCAGTGCTGGTAGACAGAGCAGATATAGCAATCAGCCCCAGCATTTT.

This clonotype was counted at least ten times. V usage is TRBV7-2 and J usage is TRBJ2-7, with TRBD1 as a possible D gene (5 bases). Germline CDR1 SGHTA, CDR2 FQGNSA. The CDR3 has 15 residues. V was trimmed by 1 base and J by 1 base, leaving 11 bases between them. DNA of the CDR3: TGTGCCAGCAGCTTAGGGGCAGGGAAATCCTACGAGCAGTACTTC. The encoded protein is CASSLGAGKSYEQYF.

This clonotype was seen more than once but under ten times. This chain connects TRBV14 to TRBJ2-5; no clear D. Germline V gene data show CDR1 as SGHDN and CDR2 as FVKESK. The CDR3 extends over 12 amino acids. V dropped 4 bases and J dropped 8 bases, with 11 bases sitting between them. The CDR3 reads CASSPSAGTQYF. The DNA for the CDR3 is TGTGCCAGCAGCCCCTCGGCCGGAACCCAGTACTTC.

The rearrangement uses TRBV7-9 and TRBJ2-5; either TRBD1 or TRBD2 may supply D (5 bases each). CDR1 is SEHNR, CDR2 FQNEAQ, per germline (reference sequence). With 3 bases removed from V and 11 bases from J, the gap between germline ends came to 10 bases. The CDR3 sequence is 11 residues long. The CDR3 DNA reads TGTGCCAGCAGCTTCGTAGGGACGCAGTACTTC. Translating gives CASSFVGTQYF. Full variable domain (rest looked up from reference TRBV7-9 and TRBJ2-5): DTGVSQNPRHKITKRGQNVTFRCDPISEHNRLYWYRQTLGQGPEFLTYFQNEAQLEKSRLLSDRFSAERPKGSFSTLEIQRTEQGDSAMYLCASSFVGTQYFGPGTRLLVL.

This chain connects TRBV24-1 to TRBJ2-1; D remains unclear. Trimming cost V 1 base and J 6 bases, with 6 bases left between them. This CDR3 comprises 13 residues. Germline loops: CDR1 KGHDR, CDR2 SFDVKD. CDR3 residues: CATSDFAGNEQFF. CDR3 bases: TGTGCCACCAGTGATTTTGCAGGCAATGAGCAGTTCTTC.

This clonotype was seen at least ten times. This sequence joins TRBV11-1 and TRBJ2-5; D unclear. With 5 bases removed from V and 1 base from J, the gap between germline ends came to 8 bases. Germline CDR1 SGHAT, CDR2 FQDESV (reference sequence). This CDR3 spans 13 amino acids. CDR3 coding DNA: TGTGCCAGCAGCGGGAATCGCCAAGAGACCCAGTACTTC. This sequence encodes CASSGNRQETQYF.

The chain links TRBV19 to TRBJ2-7; 10 nucleotides match TRBD1. Unmatched junction bases numbered 4, after V lost 3 bases and J lost 2 bases. CDR3 length equals 15 residues. Germline CDR1 reads LNHDA; CDR2 reads SQIVND (reference sequence). The CDR3 DNA sequence: TGTGCCAGTAGTATCCGGACAGGGGGAACCTACGAGCAGTACTTC. Protein: CASSIRTGGTYEQYF. Together with reference TRBV19 and TRBJ2-7, the CDR3 gives the full variable domain: DGGITQSPKYLFRKEGQNVTLSCEQNLNHDAMYWYRQDPGQGLRLIYYSQIVNDFQKGDIAEGYSVSREKKESFPLTVTSAQKNPTAFYLCASSIRTGGTYEQYFGPGTRLTVT.

The chain links TRBV2 to TRBJ2-7, with 10 bases matching TRBD1. The J segment lost 1 base and the V segment lost 8 bases, leaving 8 bases of the junction unmatched. The CDR3 is made up of 15 amino acids. CDR1 is SNHLY and CDR2 is FYNNEI in the germline V gene. The chain's CDR3 is CASYGWDRGSYEQYF. The CDR3 region has the DNA TGTGCCAGCTACGGGTGGGACAGGGGATCCTACGAGCAGTACTTC.

This clonotype showed up just a few times. J is TRBJ1-2 and V is TRBV19; a possible D gene is TRBD1 (5 bases). The V end was cut by 5 bases, the J end by 2 bases, with 15 bases between. The CDR3 totals 15 residues. Germline CDR1 LNHDA, CDR2 SQIVND (reference sequence). CDR3 protein: CASSVGTLLNYGYTF. The CDR3 coding sequence is TGTGCCAGTAGTGTTGGGACCCTACTAAACTATGGCTACACCTTC.

This clonotype was counted only a few times. The V gene is TRBV20-1, the J gene TRBJ2-7; the D is unclear. CDR1 and CDR2 (germline): DFQATT, SNEGSKA (reference sequence). V lost 1 base to trimming and J lost 5 bases, with 21 bases between them. CDR3 length equals 16 residues. CDR3 amino acids: CSARGGVRSILNEQYF. CDR3 in DNA: TGCAGTGCTAGAGGTGGGGTCCGGTCTATTCTCAACGAGCAGTACTTC.

This clonotype was detected ten times or more. Mismatch with germline at one junction end may stem from a read error. The rearrangement links TRBV19 to TRBJ1-4, with D perhaps matching TRBD1 (5 bases). The germline V gene has CDR1 LNHDA and CDR2 SQIVND (reference sequence). This CDR3 contains 10 residues. The CDR3 reads CASTWRREGF. The CDR3 DNA reads TGTGCCAGTACCTGGCGGAGGGAGGGGTTC.

This clonotype has a handful of counts. V gene TRBV20-1 combines with J gene TRBJ2-7; TRBD1 matches 10 bases. The CDR3 runs to 14 residues. V lost 4 bases, J lost 7 bases, and 10 bases stayed unmatched. Germline CDR1 reads DFQATT; CDR2 reads SNEGSKA (reference sequence). Here the CDR3 DNA reads TGCAGTGCTAAAACCGGGACAGGGGATGTTGAGCAGTACTTC. Translation: CSAKTGTGDVEQYF.

The J gene is TRBJ2-7, the V gene TRBV5-1; 7 nucleotides match TRBD1. This CDR3 is built from 14 residues. From germline, CDR1 is SGHRS and CDR2 YFSETQ. V was pared by 4 bases and J by 3 bases, with 7 bases of the junction left unmatched. The CDR3 is CASSPRDRYYEQYF. The CDR3 DNA reads as TGCGCCAGCAGCCCCCGGGACAGATACTACGAGCAGTACTTC.

This sequence joins TRBV7-9 and TRBJ2-7; 7 bases agree with TRBD1. TRBJ2-1 explains the end of the DNA better; the J call may be wrong. Germline V gene lookup returns CDR1 SEHNR and CDR2 FQNEAQ (reference sequence). The length of the CDR3 is 15 residues. DNA for the CDR3: TGTGCCAGCAGCCGCACAGGGGCCGTATACAATGAGCAGTTCTTC. This sequence encodes CASSRTGAVYNEQFF.

The CDR3 protein is CSAILAQETQYF. As DNA, the CDR3 is TGCAGTGCTATACTAGCCCAAGAGACCCAGTACTTC. J is TRBJ2-5 and V is TRBV20-1, with D perhaps matching TRBD2 (6 bases). The CDR3 spans 12 residues. CDR1 DFQATT and CDR2 SNEGSKA come from the germline V gene (reference sequence). Trimming stripped 4 bases from V and 1 base from J, with 7 bases between.

The chain recombines TRBV12-3 or TRBV12-4 with TRBJ2-7; D may correspond to TRBD1 or TRBD2 (6 bases each). Trimming pared 5 bases from V and 6 bases from J, leaving 23 bases between. The CDR3 is 16 residues long. CDR3 region: CASSPPGTLATGEQYF. CDR3 nucleotides: TGTGCCAGCAGTCCGCCCGGGACACTAGCCACAGGCGAGCAGTACTTC.

This clonotype was counted a single time. This chain links TRBV25-1 with TRBJ2-2; the D gene could be TRBD1 or TRBD2 (5 bases each). V lost 8 bases, J lost 7 bases, and 14 bases lay in between. The germline gives CDR1 MGHDK, CDR2 SYGVNS. The CDR3 runs 13 residues. The DNA for the CDR3 is TGTGCCAGCCGGAAGGGGAGAGACGGGGAGCTGTTTTTT. As protein: CASRKGRDGELFF.

The V call is TRBV11-2, the J call TRBJ1-1; D may be TRBD1 (5 bases). CDR3 length: 13 amino acids. V shed 7 bases and J shed 3 bases, with 12 bases lying between them. Germline CDR1 is SGHAT and CDR2 is FQNNGV. The DNA for the CDR3 is TGTGCCAGCAACCGCTGGGGGTACACTGAAGCTTTCTTT. Its protein product is CASNRWGYTEAFF.

This clonotype was recorded many times. The V and J genes are TRBV12-3 or TRBV12-4 and TRBJ2-5; no clear D gene. The ends were cut back, 5 bases at V and 1 base at J, with 8 bases in the middle. The CDR3 spans 13 residues. CDR3 in DNA: TGTGCCAGCAGTCGCAATATCCAAGAGACCCAGTACTTC. As protein: CASSRNIQETQYF.

This clonotype was detected a few times. This sequence joins TRBV5-1 and TRBJ2-7; maybe TRBD2 (6 bases). The V and J ends lost 5 bases and 6 bases respectively, with 15 bases between them. The germline V gene has CDR1 SGHRS and CDR2 YFSETQ. The CDR3 runs 13 residues. CDR3 amino acids: CASSSNGEVEQYF. CDR3 in DNA: TGCGCCAGCAGTTCCAATGGGGAGGTCGAGCAGTACTTC.

The rearrangement uses TRBV11-2 and TRBJ2-7, with a weak D call TRBD2 (5 bases). The V end lost 5 bases, the J end lost 6 bases, and 17 bases lay between the germline ends. This CDR3 region has 14 residues. CDR1 and CDR2 from the germline V gene are SGHAT and FQNNGV. CDR3 region: CASSGGEWKGEQYF. The CDR3 DNA reads as TGTGCCAGCAGCGGTGGGGAGTGGAAGGGCGAGCAGTACTTC.

This clonotype has a count of ten or more. This chain uses TRBV7-8 with TRBJ2-5; D is possibly TRBD2 (5 bases). The CDR3 spans 16 residues. CDR1 and CDR2 from the germline V gene are SGHVS and FQNEAQ. V was clipped by 4 bases and J by 4 bases, with 19 bases between them. The CDR3 DNA is TGTGCCAGCAGCTCCCCTGGCGGCGGAGGTGGAGAGACCCAGTACTTC. Translation: CASSSPGGGGGETQYF.

The gene calls are TRBV25-1 and TRBJ2-7; 9 positions match TRBD1. Germline assignment: CDR1 MGHDK and CDR2 SYGVNS. Trimming removed 5 bases from V and 2 bases from J; junction bases left unmatched: 10. This CDR3 contains 16 residues. The CDR3 bases are TGTGCCAGCAGTTACTCTTCGGACAGGGGACCCTACGAGCAGTACTTC. Amino acids: CASSYSSDRGPYEQYF.

The chain links TRBV7-9 to TRBJ2-2; 9 positions agree with TRBD1. CDR1 and CDR2 (germline): SEHNR, FQNEAQ (reference sequence). This CDR3 is built from 16 residues. The ends lost 3 bases at V and 6 bases at J; junction bases unmatched: 8. This chain's CDR3 is CASSFIRTGASGELFF. The CDR3, as DNA: TGTGCCAGCAGCTTTATCAGGACAGGGGCCTCCGGGGAGCTGTTTTTT.

About this clonotype itself: One junction end does not reproduce the germline sequence, and a read error may be involved. This rearrangement joins TRBV2 to TRBJ2-6; weak D call: TRBD2 (5 bases). Germline values: CDR1 SNHLY, CDR2 FYNNEI. This CDR3 spans 11 amino acids. CDR3 sequence reads: CASSAGRTEAF. CDR3 DNA sequence: TGTGCCAGCAGTGCGGGGAGAACTGAAGCTTTC.

This clonotype was observed a few times. V is TRBV9 and J is TRBJ1-1, with D possibly matching TRBD1 (6 bases). This CDR3 region has 13 residues. From germline, CDR1 is SGDLS and CDR2 YYNGEE. V was trimmed by 5 bases and J by 7 bases, leaving 15 bases between them. The CDR3 nucleotides read TGTGCCAGCAGTCTGGGGGCGCAGGGTGAAGCTTTCTTT. Translating it yields CASSLGAQGEAFF.

This chain connects TRBV29-1 to TRBJ2-7; 9 positions match TRBD1. The CDR3 runs 12 residues. J was trimmed by 2 bases and V by 8 bases; bases with no gene match: 4. Germline V lookup: CDR1 SQVTM, CDR2 ANQGSEA. The CDR3 DNA reads TGCAGCTCGGGACAGGGACCCTACGAGCAGTACTTC. Protein product: CSSGQGPYEQYF.

Worth noting for this clonotype: A read error may explain this, as a much larger clone is one base away. The chain is built from TRBV4-1 and TRBJ2-7; TRBD1 matches at 9 bases. This CDR3 has 15 amino acids. V lost 3 bases, J lost 5 bases, and 8 bases stayed unmatched. The germline V gene has CDR1 MGHRA and CDR2 YSYEKL. The CDR3 loop reads CASSHAGTGFDEQYF. CDR3 nucleotide sequence: TGCGCCAGCAGCCATGCTGGGACAGGGTTCGACGAGCAGTACTTC.

The gene calls are TRBV2 and TRBJ1-2; D is unclear. V was cut by 10 bases and J by 6 bases, with 12 bases left in between. The CDR3 has 11 amino acids. Germline CDR1 and CDR2: SNHLY and FYNNEI. This chain's CDR3 is CATNEAHGYTF. The CDR3 DNA follows: TGTGCCACCAACGAGGCCCATGGCTACACCTTC.

This clonotype was seen more than once but under ten times. The chain combines TRBV19 with TRBJ2-7; D is perhaps TRBD1 or TRBD2 (5 bases each). Germline-derived CDR1 and CDR2 are LNHDA and SQIVND (reference sequence). The CDR3 has 14 amino acids. V lost 2 bases and J 3 bases, leaving 11 bases between the germline ends. CDR3 coding DNA: TGTGCCAGTAGTATAACTGGGACCGTCTACGAGCAGTACTTC. Its protein is CASSITGTVYEQYF.

This chain links TRBV28 with TRBJ1-1; D is undetermined. The V and J ends lost 4 bases and 3 bases respectively, with 9 bases between them. This CDR3 comprises 13 residues. The germline V gene encodes CDR1 MDHEN and CDR2 SYDVKM. DNA for the CDR3: TGTGCCAGCAGTTCCAATCAGGACACTGAAGCTTTCTTT. This codes for CASSSNQDTEAFF.